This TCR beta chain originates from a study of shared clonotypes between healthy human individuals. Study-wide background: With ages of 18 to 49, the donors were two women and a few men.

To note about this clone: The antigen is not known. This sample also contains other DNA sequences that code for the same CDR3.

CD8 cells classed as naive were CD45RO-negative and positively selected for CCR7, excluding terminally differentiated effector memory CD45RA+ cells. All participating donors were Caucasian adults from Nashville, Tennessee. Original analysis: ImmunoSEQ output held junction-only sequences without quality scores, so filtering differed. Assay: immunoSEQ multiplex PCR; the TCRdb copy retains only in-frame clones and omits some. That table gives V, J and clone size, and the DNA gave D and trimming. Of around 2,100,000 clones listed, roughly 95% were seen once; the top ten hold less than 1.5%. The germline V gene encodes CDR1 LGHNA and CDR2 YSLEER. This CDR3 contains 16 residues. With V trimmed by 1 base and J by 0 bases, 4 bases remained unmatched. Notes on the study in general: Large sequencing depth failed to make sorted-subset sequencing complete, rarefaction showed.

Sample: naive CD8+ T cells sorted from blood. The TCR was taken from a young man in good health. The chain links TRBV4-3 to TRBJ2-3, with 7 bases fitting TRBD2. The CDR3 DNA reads TGCGCCAGCAGCCAAGGACTAGCCGATAGCACAGATACGCAGTATTTT. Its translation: CASSQGLADSTDTQYF.